The present T cell receptor beta chain was sequenced within a study of T-cell reconstitution after alpha-beta-depleted transplantation in children. In this sample, this clonotype turned up a few times. Its target is not known. Points from the study as a whole: Several hundred graft clones that had expanded were reportedly the source of alpha-beta T cells about two months after transplant. Newly produced T cells mostly provided counts and TCRbeta diversity after one year, as hyperexpanded clones declined. Surviving recipient cells, namely T cells and thymic progenitors, were the source of high day-60 TCRbeta diversity in some patients.

Preparing the TCRbeta library involved the use of unique molecular identifiers. TCRdb re-derived calls from the PCR reads in MiXCR, one entry per CDR3 protein. The table records more than 300,000 distinct CDR3 sequences, 16% of them present only once. The sequencing used PBMCs, mostly from graft donor cells, collected 360 days after TCRalphabeta/CD19-depleted stem cell transplant. The source of this sequence is a male patient aged 2-15 years who had a stem cell transplant for acute lymphoblastic leukemia, so the T cells may come from the graft donor.

Here the CDR3 reads CASSLGAIAQSETQYF. The CDR3 region has the DNA TGTGCCAGCAGTTTAGGTGCTATAGCCCAATCGGAGACCCAGTACTTC. This chain connects TRBV12-3 or TRBV12-4 to TRBJ2-5; D gene uncertain. The CDR3 has 16 amino acids. The germline V and J ends were trimmed by 1 base and 5 bases, with 17 bases remaining between them.